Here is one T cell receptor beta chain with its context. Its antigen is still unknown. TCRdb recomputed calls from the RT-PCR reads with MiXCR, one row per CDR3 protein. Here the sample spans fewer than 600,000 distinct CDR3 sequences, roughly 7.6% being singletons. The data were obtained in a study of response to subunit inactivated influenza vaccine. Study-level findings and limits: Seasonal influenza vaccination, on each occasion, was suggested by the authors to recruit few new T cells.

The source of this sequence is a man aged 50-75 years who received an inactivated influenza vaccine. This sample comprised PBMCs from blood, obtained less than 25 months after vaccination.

The CDR3 here is CASMGQHQETQYF. The DNA for the CDR3 is TGTGCCAGCATGGGACAGCACCAAGAGACCCAGTACTTC. The V and J genes are TRBV6-1 and TRBJ2-5; the match to TRBD1 covers 7 bases. Germline assignment: CDR1 MNHNS and CDR2 SASEGT. The V segment lost 7 bases and the J segment 0 bases; nucleotides outside the gene matches: 2. The CDR3 is made up of 13 amino acids.